These T cell receptor beta chains were read from a single sample in a study of shared T cell receptors in the human thymus. Assay: immunoSEQ multiplex PCR; the TCRdb copy retains only in-frame clones and omits some. The sample lists 700,000 to 750,000 clones; 70% to 90% were seen once. The sample also formed part of further work on human thymus T cells.

Sequencing input: thymocytes. Receptors were obtained from a girl in the first two years of life with a congenital heart defect. The CDR3 runs from the conserved cysteine through the conserved F or W. The order of the fields is V gene, J gene, clone size, CDR3 protein. Not every row has a clone size; where given, it reads once, few, many or a size class.

V gene: TRBV19
J gene: TRBJ1-5
clone size: .
CDR3 protein: CASSRLPLRGGISNQPQHF

V gene: TRBV15
J gene: TRBJ2-7
clone size: .
CDR3 protein: CATSRDRTGWIQYF

V gene: TRBV7-6
J gene: TRBJ2-1
clone size: .
CDR3 protein: CASSLTGGGVYNEQFF

V gene: TRBV4-1
J gene: TRBJ2-2
clone size: .
CDR3 protein: CASSQDGSGGALAGELFF

V gene: TRBV25-1
J gene: TRBJ1-3
clone size: few
CDR3 protein: CASSDRRAGSGNTIYF

V gene: TRBV10-2
J gene: TRBJ1-5
clone size: .
CDR3 protein: CASSLPDQPQHF

V gene: TRBV27
J gene: TRBJ1-4
clone size: .
CDR3 protein: CASSLGWTGPSNEKLFF

V gene: TRBV7-8
J gene: TRBJ1-2
clone size: .
CDR3 protein: CASRSPRGGYTF

V gene: TRBV30
J gene: TRBJ1-2
clone size: few
CDR3 protein: CAWSYDSNYGYTF

V gene: TRBV5-1
J gene: TRBJ2-4
clone size: .
CDR3 protein: CASSPQGVAKNIQYF

V gene: TRBV10-1
J gene: TRBJ2-2
clone size: .
CDR3 protein: CASTYDRNTGELFF

V gene: TRBV30
J gene: TRBJ2-3
clone size: .
CDR3 protein: CAWSGQGARVKTDTQYF

V gene: TRBV6-5
J gene: TRBJ1-1
clone size: .
CDR3 protein: CASRTGGTEAFF

V gene: TRBV9
J gene: TRBJ1-1
clone size: .
CDR3 protein: CASSVTPRGEGNTEAFF

V gene: TRBV6-5
J gene: TRBJ1-2
clone size: .
CDR3 protein: CASWDRGRGDYGYTF

V gene: TRBV5-5
J gene: TRBJ1-2
clone size: once
CDR3 protein: CASNTRPTGDVRGYTF

V gene: TRBV19
J gene: TRBJ1-2
clone size: .
CDR3 protein: CASGKDRGDYGYTF

V gene: TRBV19
J gene: TRBJ2-1
clone size: .
CDR3 protein: CASTPRVRDSYNEQFF

V gene: TRBV4-3
J gene: TRBJ2-1
clone size: .
CDR3 protein: CASSQERPEQGEQFF

V gene: TRBV5-1
J gene: TRBJ2-7
clone size: .
CDR3 protein: CASSQRPRTDRANEQYF

V gene: TRBV11-2
J gene: TRBJ2-5
clone size: .
CDR3 protein: CASSLNRLETQYF

V gene: TRBV5-4
J gene: TRBJ2-5
clone size: .
CDR3 protein: CASSLAPSSGETQYF

V gene: TRBV27
J gene: TRBJ1-1
clone size: .
CDR3 protein: CASSLSDRAPEAFF

V gene: TRBV6-1
J gene: TRBJ2-7
clone size: .
CDR3 protein: CASSEGTGGQFRHTKNYEQYF

V gene: TRBV5-8
J gene: TRBJ1-5
clone size: .
CDR3 protein: CASSFTGFHIKAQHF

V gene: TRBV27
J gene: TRBJ2-7
clone size: .
CDR3 protein: CASSAGGYTYEQYF

V gene: TRBV2
J gene: TRBJ1-1
clone size: .
CDR3 protein: CASRIVGRPEAFF

V gene: TRBV7-9
J gene: TRBJ2-1
clone size: .
CDR3 protein: CASSLGLRDRGRYNEQFF

V gene: TRBV4-1
J gene: TRBJ2-1
clone size: .
CDR3 protein: CASSPKGLAGGPYNEQFF

V gene: TRBV25-1
J gene: TRBJ2-7
clone size: .
CDR3 protein: CASSVGTRYYEQYF

V gene: TRBV6-5
J gene: TRBJ2-5
clone size: .
CDR3 protein: CATSRQETQYF

V gene: TRBV5-1
J gene: TRBJ2-7
clone size: .
CDR3 protein: CASSAHPGTSGGLTYEQYF

V gene: TRBV7-7
J gene: TRBJ1-5
clone size: .
CDR3 protein: CASSSEVQFHQPQHF

V gene: TRBV9
J gene: TRBJ1-3
clone size: .
CDR3 protein: CASSLYGQGSSGNTIYF

V gene: TRBV10-1
J gene: TRBJ1-4
clone size: .
CDR3 protein: CASRGMGQGYEKLFF

V gene: TRBV7-9
J gene: TRBJ1-2
clone size: .
CDR3 protein: CASSLTGQGNYGYTF

V gene: TRBV15
J gene: TRBJ1-2
clone size: .
CDR3 protein: CATSAERQGSNYGYTF

V gene: TRBV28
J gene: TRBJ1-6
clone size: .
CDR3 protein: CASSSKVQGRHSPLHF

V gene: TRBV19
J gene: TRBJ2-3
clone size: .
CDR3 protein: CASSTWGGDTDTQYF

V gene: TRBV19
J gene: TRBJ2-7
clone size: few
CDR3 protein: CASSMVRGQPYEQYF

V gene: TRBV5-1
J gene: TRBJ2-2
clone size: .
CDR3 protein: CASSLGDRVGELFF

V gene: TRBV4-2
J gene: TRBJ2-1
clone size: .
CDR3 protein: CASSPRLAGVFSSYNEQFF

V gene: TRBV9
J gene: TRBJ1-6
clone size: .
CDR3 protein: CASSADRVGLGSPLHF

V gene: TRBV4-1
J gene: TRBJ1-5
clone size: .
CDR3 protein: CASSQGTDNQPQHF

V gene: TRBV11-2
J gene: TRBJ1-1
clone size: .
CDR3 protein: CASSLDRGVSEAFF

V gene: TRBV2
J gene: TRBJ1-5
clone size: .
CDR3 protein: CASRTDRGLQPQHF